This T cell receptor beta chain comes out of a study of breast tumors, draining lymph nodes, adjacent tissues. Study-level results: Tumor TCR diversity was below lymph nodes but above nontumor tissue. Tumor T cell lymph node origin was a supported hypothesis, not proven. The data were judged consistent with most tumor T cells coming from lymph node and expanding in tumor.

The CDR3 runs to 13 residues. Trimming stripped 6 bases from V and 8 bases from J, with 16 bases between. The germline gives CDR1 MNHEY, CDR2 SVGAGI. TCRdb used MiXCR to reprocess the multiplex PCR reads, holding one entry per CDR3 protein. The data contain 85,000 to 130,000 distinct CDR3 sequences, 21% of them singletons. Breast cancer patients provided tissue from their axillary draining lymph nodes. This clonotype appeared many times. The antigen is unknown. This TCR derives from a female donor with breast cancer. Some clones in this sample may be carry-over from other donors' samples. The sequenced sample was axillary lymph node tissue. The chain recombines TRBV6-5 with TRBJ1-2; D might be TRBD1 (5 bases). The CDR3 region is CASRFNRKAGYTF. The CDR3, as DNA: TGTGCCAGCAGGTTTAACAGGAAAGCGGGCTACACCTTC.